Presented here are 4 T cell receptor beta chains from one specimen sequenced in a study of a mutant IDH1 vaccine in newly diagnosed glioma. Regarding time point: week 35, safety follow-up. Vaccination used 300 ug of mutant IDH1 20-mer peptide per dose, with topical imiquimod. Generated by immunoSEQ multiplex PCR, the TCRdb table keeps only in-frame clones and is missing some. The data show around 32,000 clones, roughly 80% seen once. The antigens for these receptors are not known. This specimen consisted of PBMCs, obtained from a glioma patient whose treatment included an IDH1 peptide vaccine. The receptors were gathered from a woman in her late teens or twenties with glioma.

This chain links TRBV29-1 with TRBJ2-5; the D call may be TRBD1 or TRBD2 (5 bases each). Trimming removed 6 bases from V and 1 base from J, with 12 bases in between. CDR1 SQVTM and CDR2 ANQGSEA come from the germline V gene. CDR3 length equals 13 residues. The CDR3 DNA follows: TGCAGCGTAGAAAGGGACGGCCAAGAGACCCAGTACTTC. Its translation is CSVERDGQETQYF.

The rearrangement uses TRBV5-4 and TRBJ2-5; 8 bases map to TRBD1. CDR1 and CDR2 from the germline V gene are SGHNT and YYREEE (reference sequence). V was clipped by 4 bases and J by 7 bases; unmatched bases: 9. The CDR3 is 14 amino acids. CDR3 in DNA: TGTGCCAGCAGCCTCCCAGGGGGCGACGGGACCCAGTACTTC. This codes for CASSLPGGDGTQYF.

This clone was seen only once. The chain employs TRBV7-2 and TRBJ2-5; D gene uncertain. From germline, CDR1 is SGHTA and CDR2 FQGNSA. V lost 7 bases and J lost 5, with 14 bases in between. There are 13 residues in the CDR3. CDR3 region: CASTLTLLETQYF. CDR3 nucleotides: TGTGCCAGCACCCTAACCCTCCTCGAGACCCAGTACTTC.

This clone was seen just once. This rearrangement joins TRBV18 to TRBJ1-1; TRBD1 agrees at 8 bases. Germline loops: CDR1 KGHSH, CDR2 LQKENI. With V trimmed by 5 bases and J by 2 bases, 1 base remained unmatched. The CDR3 is made up of 13 amino acids. CDR3 residues: CASSGQGNTEAFF. Here the CDR3 DNA reads TGTGCCAGCTCAGGACAGGGCAACACTGAAGCTTTCTTT.